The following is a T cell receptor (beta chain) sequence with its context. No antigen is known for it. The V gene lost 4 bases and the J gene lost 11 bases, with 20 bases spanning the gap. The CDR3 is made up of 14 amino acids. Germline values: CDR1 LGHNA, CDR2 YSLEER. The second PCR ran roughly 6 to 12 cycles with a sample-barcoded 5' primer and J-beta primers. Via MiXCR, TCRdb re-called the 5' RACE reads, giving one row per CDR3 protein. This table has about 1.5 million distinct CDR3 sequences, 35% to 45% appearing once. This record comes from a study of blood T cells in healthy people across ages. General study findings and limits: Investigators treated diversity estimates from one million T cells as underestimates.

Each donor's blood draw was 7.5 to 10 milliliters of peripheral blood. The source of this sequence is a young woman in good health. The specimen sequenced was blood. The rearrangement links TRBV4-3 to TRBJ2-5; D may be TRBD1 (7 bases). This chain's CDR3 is CASSPGDRHNEQYF. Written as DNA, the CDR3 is TGCGCCAGCAGCCCGGGGGACAGACACAATGAGCAGTACTTC.